This T cell receptor (beta chain) was identified in a study of T-cell memory formation after mild COVID-19. Germline V lookup: CDR1 ENHRY, CDR2 SYGVKD. The CDR3 sequence is 15 residues long. Between the trimmed V and J ends, which lost 4 bases and 4 bases, there was a span of 14 bases. Each CDR3 protein is one row after TCRdb ran MiXCR on the 5' RACE reads. The table records 350,000 or so distinct CDR3 sequences, around a fifth of them present only once. This rearrangement joins TRBV10-3 to TRBJ1-5; a possible D gene is TRBD1 (5 bases). This clonotype was sampled from an adult woman who had mild COVID-19 (a few samples of this study predate the infection). Cell type and time point are not known. Sequences were obtained from PBMCs or a T cell subset sorted from them (not recorded which). CDR3 sequence reads: CAISGGGVDNQPQHF. CDR3 in DNA: TGTGCCATCAGTGGGGGAGGGGTGGATAATCAGCCCCAGCATTTT.